This entry features one T cell receptor (beta chain) sequence. The table lists this clonotype with many counts. Its antigen remains undetermined. No qualities accompany the bases; no much larger clone lies one base away. This sample stems from a study of tumor-infiltrating lymphocytes in primary liver carcinoma (dated by TCRdb to about 2017). General notes on the study: Of the five patients, three men and two women aged 30 to 69 years, four had hepatocellular carcinoma and one had combined HCC and intrahepatic cholangiocarcinoma. The five patients had tumors of stage T1-T3 N0M0, with maximum diameters ranging from about 4.2 to 10 cm. Samples yielded roughly 3.65 to 7.13 million productive TCRbeta reads; read depth did not differ significantly between tissue types. Across five regions of each liver tumor, along with adjacent normal tissue and blood, the study brought together TCRbeta repertoire sequencing, expression microarrays and whole-exome sequencing. TCRbeta repertoire sequencing covered 35 or so specimens from 5 patients: roughly 25 tumor regions, 5 adjacent noncancerous liver tissues and 5 peripheral blood samples. To link TCRbeta repertoire diversity to the local molecular phenotype, the 20 to 30 tumor region samples were profiled with Agilent mRNA microarrays. Repertoires from technical replicates were highly reproducible, with mean shared-clone rates approximately 0.9 and correlation coefficients above 0.95. What the work shows at the level of the full study, not this receptor alone: Consistent with antigen-driven expansion, pairs of tumor regions showed higher repertoire overlap (mean roughly 36%) than either tumor-adjacent pairs (approximately 17%) or tumor-blood pairs (approximately 14%). Bulk unsorted samples precluded comparing CD4+ and CD8+ T cell repertoires. With just four or five patients in the study, the authors point out that the findings should be validated in a larger study. Only roughly 8-25% of top clones appeared in all five regions of a tumor, which suggests that tumor-infiltrating T cells are spatially heterogeneous. The top 250 clones made up a significantly larger repertoire fraction in tumors than in blood (p = 0.039). Because only the TCR beta chain was sequenced and unpaired alpha chains were not captured, true repertoire diversity is likely underestimated.

Total RNA and DNA were co-extracted without cell sorting from approximately 22-30 mg of bulk tissue using the AllPrep DNA/RNA mini kit. About five patients with histopathologically diagnosed primary liver carcinoma underwent surgical resection in China between November 2015 and 2016. At the time of sampling, the patients were treatment-naive and had chronic HBV infection. Five spatially separated regions were sampled per tumor: superior, inferior, left-lateral and right-lateral poles, plus the tumor centre. More than 75% viable tumor cells were found by histology in every tumor sample. Pieces of fresh tumor and adjacent tissue were cut in half, with one half kept in RNAlater at -80 degrees C and the other half sent for histology. V sheds 4 bases and J sheds 4 bases, leaving 15 bases between their ends. Taken from the germline V gene, the CDR1 and CDR2 loops are MGHRA and YSYEKL. The CDR3 measures 15 amino acids from cysteine to phenylalanine. The entry retains the CDR3 DNA only, 45 bases that are in frame from base 1.

A constant-region primer and ProtoScript II reverse transcriptase were used to reverse-transcribe TCRbeta-specific cDNA from roughly 0.55 ug total RNA. The TCRbeta libraries were prepared through three rounds of nested multiplex PCR following a slightly modified ARM-PCR procedure. Multiplex TRBV1-TRBV30 forward primers and a Cbeta reverse primer were used in the first two PCR rounds, each of which was run for around 9 cycles. A final 25-cycle PCR with Deep VentR polymerase added sample barcodes and Illumina adapters. Amplicons of 200-500 bp were gel-purified with a QIAquick gel extraction kit before sequencing. An Illumina HiSeq 2500 was used to sequence the TCRbeta amplicons, generating 250-bp paired-end reads. Concerning the study's data processing: Trimmomatic v0.33 was used to quality-trim the reads, and FLASH v1.2.11 was used to merge paired reads so that full CDR3 sequences could be recovered. V, D and J germline segments were assigned to the rearranged TCRbeta sequences by MiGEC v1.2.1b. Clonotype statistics and Shannon-Wiener diversity indices were calculated with VDJtools v1.0.0. To cut down on sampling bias, every analysis after diversity analysis relied on just the 250 most abundant clonotypes from each sample. TCRdb ran its own pipeline on the public reads, namely fastp trimming at Q25 and MiXCR clone calling, and kept in-frame beta chains. Each CDR3 protein gets just one entry, which takes the most common genes and DNA from the rows behind it. TCRdb's processing, not the study's, gives the V and J calls here. The sample table lists about 74,000 distinct CDR3 sequences, roughly three quarters of them with a count of one. The ten largest clones add up to around a quarter of the sample.

Here the chain combines TRBV4-1 and TRBJ2-3; TRBD1 is a weak D gene call, 6 bases matching. The sample comprised liver tumor tissue from sampling region 4. This specimen's cell subset or site label, per the study, means: tumor region T4, right-lateral pole. The sequence came from a man aged 40-55 years with primary liver carcinoma and hepatitis B virus infection. CDR3 reads: CASSLRQASPDTQYF. The DNA reads as follows: TGCGCCAGCAGCCTGCGACAGGCCAGCCCAGATACGCAGTATTTT.